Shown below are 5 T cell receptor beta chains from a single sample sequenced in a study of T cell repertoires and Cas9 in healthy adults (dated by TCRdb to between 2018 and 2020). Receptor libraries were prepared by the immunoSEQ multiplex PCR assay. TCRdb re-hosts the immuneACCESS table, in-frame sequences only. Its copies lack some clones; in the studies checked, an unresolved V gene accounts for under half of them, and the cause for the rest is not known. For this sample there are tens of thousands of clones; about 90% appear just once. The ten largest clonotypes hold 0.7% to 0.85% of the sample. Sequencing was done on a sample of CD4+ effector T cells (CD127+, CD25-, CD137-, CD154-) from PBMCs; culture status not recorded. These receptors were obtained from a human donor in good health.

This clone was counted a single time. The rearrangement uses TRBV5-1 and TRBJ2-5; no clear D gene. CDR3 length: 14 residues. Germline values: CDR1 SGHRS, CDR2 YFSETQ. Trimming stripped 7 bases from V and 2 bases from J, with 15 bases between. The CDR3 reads CASAIRPQQETQYF. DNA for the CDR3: TGCGCCAGCGCAATCAGGCCCCAACAAGAGACCCAGTACTTC.

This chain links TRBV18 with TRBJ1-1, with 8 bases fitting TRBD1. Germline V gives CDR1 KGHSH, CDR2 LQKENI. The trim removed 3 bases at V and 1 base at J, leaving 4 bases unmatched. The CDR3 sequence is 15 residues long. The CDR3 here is CASSPPGTGNTEAFF. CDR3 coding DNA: TGTGCCAGCTCACCCCCCGGGACAGGGAACACTGAAGCTTTCTTT.

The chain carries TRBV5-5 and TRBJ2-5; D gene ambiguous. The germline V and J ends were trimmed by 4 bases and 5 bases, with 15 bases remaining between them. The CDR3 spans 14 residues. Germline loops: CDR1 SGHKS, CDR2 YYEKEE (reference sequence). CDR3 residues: CASSLLSPGETQYF. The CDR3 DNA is TGTGCCAGCAGCCTATTGTCCCCTGGGGAGACCCAGTACTTC.

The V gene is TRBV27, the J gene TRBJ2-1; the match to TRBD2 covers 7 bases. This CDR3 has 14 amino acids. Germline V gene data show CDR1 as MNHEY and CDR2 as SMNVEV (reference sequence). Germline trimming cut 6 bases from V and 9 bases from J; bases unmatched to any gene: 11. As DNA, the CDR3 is TGTGCCAGCAGCTATCCCGGGGGGATCGGTGAGCAGTTCTTC. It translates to CASSYPGGIGEQFF.

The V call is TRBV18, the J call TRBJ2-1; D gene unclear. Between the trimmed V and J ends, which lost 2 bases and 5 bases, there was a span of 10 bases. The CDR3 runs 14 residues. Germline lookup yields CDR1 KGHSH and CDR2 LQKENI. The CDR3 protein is CASSPRRGDNEQFF. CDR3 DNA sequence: TGTGCCAGCTCACCAAGGAGAGGAGACAATGAGCAGTTCTTC.